This TCR beta chain was retrieved from a study of Graves' ophthalmopathy and Graves' hyperthyroidism (dated by TCRdb to 2017 to 2018). Notes on the research overall: Peripheral blood was collected at initial diagnosis, before any treatment. T-cell repertoires of thyroid tissue and blood were compared in over five hyperthyroidism patients. The study used signatures of the TCR beta repertoire to tell Graves' ophthalmopathy apart from Graves' hyperthyroidism and to predict which patients would progress to ophthalmopathy. In total, approximately 130 blood samples were TCR-sequenced: approximately 42 ophthalmopathy, some 75 hyperthyroidism and about 17 hyperthyroidism-to-ophthalmopathy patients. To explore V-J signatures distinguishing ophthalmopathy from hyperthyroidism, a discovery set of 100 patients (about 44 ophthalmopathy, 55 to 60 stable hyperthyroidism) was enrolled. Following sampling, methimazole starting at 30 mg daily was administered to hyperthyroidism patients, and high-dose intravenous methylprednisolone was administered to ophthalmopathy patients. An independent validation cohort comprised 18 hyperthyroidism patients and about 16 patients who later progressed from hyperthyroidism to ophthalmopathy.

On the study overall, not on this receptor specifically: Most of the expanded thyroid clonotypes with a frequency above 0.001 were also detected in blood, and it was suggested that the thyroid immune response may be reflected by blood repertoires. Sample size was not statistically predetermined, and group allocation was not concealed from the investigators. The 13-signature model separated ophthalmopathy from stable hyperthyroidism with 87.88% sensitivity and 81.08% specificity in cross-validation, and 80%/75% in the test set. In validation, the model predicted ophthalmopathy progression with about 64% sensitivity and roughly 72% specificity; more than ten predicted patients were CT-confirmed with GO in a median of approximately six months.

As for this clonotype: Its recognized antigen is unknown. Per-nucleotide qualities are absent, and no much larger clonotype sits a single base away.

Patients with ophthalmopathy had moderately to severely active disease, with a Clinical Activity Score of 3 or more, a NOSPECS grade of 4 or more, and a disease duration of less than 3 months. Patients with other autoimmune diseases, uncontrolled infections, pregnancy or lactation were excluded. Clinical symptoms, serum thyroxine, TRAb, thyroid ultrasound and orbital computed tomography formed the basis of the diagnosis. Ficoll-Paque density gradient centrifugation was used to isolate PBMCs from 9.5 to 10 ml of fresh peripheral blood. Total RNA was extracted with Trizol reagent and quality-checked on an Agilent 2100 Bioanalyzer. For repertoire sequencing, TCR beta CDR3 regions were amplified from RNA transcripts. The first round was an RT-PCR using HTBI primers with the Qiagen OneStep RT-PCR kit, and this first round was followed by a second-round multiplex PCR, then size selection and purification. Sequencing of the libraries was carried out on an Illumina HiSeq2000 in paired-end mode with 100 bp reads. The authors processed their data as follows. SOAPnuke was used to process the reads, removing any read that contained adapters or uncalled bases, had a mean Phred below 15, or lacked an exact match to the constant primer or identifier. High-quality paired reads were merged with COPE v1.2.5. Each unique nucleotide sequence was treated as a clonotype, and MiTCR v1.1 was used to align the clonotypes to the IMGT TRB V, D and J references. Only V-J combinations with frequency above 0.0001 were analysed, covering over 99% of repertoires. For each V-J combination, a TCR clonal expansion and chaos score was defined as the ratio of F50 clonal expansion to chaos observed in the TCRdist matrix. Welch's t-statistics and random forest were used to reduce features to some 13 V-J combinations, which were fed into a naive Bayes classifier. The Morisita-Horn index was used to measure how similar the thyroid and blood repertoires were. TCRdb reanalyzed the raw reads on its own, using fastp at Q25 for trimming and MiXCR for clone calling, and kept in-frame beta chains. Identical CDR3 proteins give one entry, which carries the most common genes and DNA. V and J calls and clone size were set by TCRdb, not the authors. The sample table shows about 240,000 distinct CDR3 sequences, and 45% are seen once. The ten largest account for more than 45% of the sample.

The CDR3 starts with the cysteine, ends with the phenylalanine, and has 13 residues. Of all the DNA, just the CDR3 is kept, 39 bases in frame from base 1. In the germline V gene (reference sequence), CDR1 corresponds to SEHNR and CDR2 to FQNEAQ. V and J are truncated by 3 bases and 3 bases respectively, leaving an intervening sequence of 9 bases. The chain couples TRBV7-9 to TRBJ2-7; the D segment could be TRBD2, given 6 matching bases. The sample taken for sequencing was peripheral blood. The sequence came from an adult man with Graves' ophthalmopathy. This receptor has the CDR3 CASSFGGVYEQYF. Read as DNA, the sequence is TGTGCCAGCAGCTTTGGAGGGGTCTACGAGCAGTACTTC. Reference TRBV7-9 and TRBJ2-7 proteins supply the regions before and after the CDR3; the full variable domain is: DTGVSQNPRHKITKRGQNVTFRCDPISEHNRLYWYRQTLGQGPEFLTYFQNEAQLEKSRLLSDRFSAERPKGSFSTLEIQRTEQGDSAMYLCASSFGGVYEQYFGPGTRLTVT.